The clone carrying this T cell receptor (beta chain) was picked up a small number of times. Antigen: not known. V gave up 5 bases and J gave up 4 bases; unmatched junction bases: 5. This CDR3 is built from 15 residues. The data were obtained in a study of blood T cells in healthy people across ages. Healthy Caucasians from Russia aged about 6 to 90 served as donors. The study's findings and limits: Long-lived and aged donors differed, with more naive CD4+ cells and higher diversity in the long-lived. Observed TCR beta diversity showed a strong correlation with the percentage of naive T cells as measured by flow cytometry.

A second PCR, run for about 6 to 12 cycles, used a sample-barcoded 5' primer plus a J-beta primer mix. The template-switch adaptor, which had 12 random nucleotides, put a tag on each cDNA molecule. TCRdb independently ran MiXCR on the 5' RACE reads; one entry per CDR3 protein. The sample has over 1,200,000 distinct CDR3 sequences, roughly 60% seen once; the top ten hold 5.5% to 8%. The rearrangement uses TRBV12-3 or TRBV12-4 and TRBJ2-1, with 10 positions matching TRBD2. Material for sequencing was blood. The TCR was taken from a man younger than 35 in good health. The CDR3: CASSTQREGYNEQFF. CDR3 coding DNA: TGTGCCAGCAGTACCCAGCGGGAGGGTTACAATGAGCAGTTCTTC.